The clone carrying this T cell receptor beta chain showed up many times. This entry belongs to a study of T cells in Graves' hyperthyroidism and ophthalmopathy. Diagnosis rested on symptoms, serum thyroxine and TRAb, thyroid ultrasound, and orbital computed tomography. From RNA transcripts, TCR beta CDR3 regions were amplified. Initially, a first-round RT-PCR of the TCR CDR3 employed the HTBI primer set. Using its own MiXCR run on the multiplex PCR reads, TCRdb lists one record per CDR3 protein. The sample lists about 580,000 distinct CDR3 sequences; around 42% were seen once. V was clipped by 4 bases and J by 3 bases; unmatched bases: 5. CDR3 length: 15 amino acids. Germline loops: CDR1 LGHNA, CDR2 YSLEER.

V gene TRBV4-3 combines with J gene TRBJ2-7, with TRBD1 matching 11 bases. The source material was peripheral blood or thyroid tissue (not recorded which). The origin of this receptor is a young woman with Graves' hyperthyroidism. CDR3 nucleotides: TGCGCCAGCAGCCCTGGGGGGACAGGGGGCTACGAGCAGTACTTC. Translating gives CASSPGGTGGYEQYF.